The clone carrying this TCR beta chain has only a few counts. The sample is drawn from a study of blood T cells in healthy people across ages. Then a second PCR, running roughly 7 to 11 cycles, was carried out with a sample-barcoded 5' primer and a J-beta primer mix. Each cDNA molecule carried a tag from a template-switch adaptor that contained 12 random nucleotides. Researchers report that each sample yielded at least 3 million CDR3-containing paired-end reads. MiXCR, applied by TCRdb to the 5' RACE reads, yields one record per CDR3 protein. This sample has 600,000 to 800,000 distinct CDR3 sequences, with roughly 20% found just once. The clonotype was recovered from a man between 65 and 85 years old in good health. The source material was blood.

The CDR3 sequence is CSARTNRDVGETQYF. The DNA of the CDR3 is TGCAGTGCCAGAACCAACAGGGACGTCGGGGAGACCCAGTACTTC. V is TRBV20-1 and J is TRBJ2-5, with TRBD1 as a possible D gene (6 bases). The CDR3 consists of 15 residues. The germline V gene has CDR1 DFQATT and CDR2 SNEGSKA (reference sequence). V was trimmed by 6 bases and J by 5 bases, leaving 22 bases between them.